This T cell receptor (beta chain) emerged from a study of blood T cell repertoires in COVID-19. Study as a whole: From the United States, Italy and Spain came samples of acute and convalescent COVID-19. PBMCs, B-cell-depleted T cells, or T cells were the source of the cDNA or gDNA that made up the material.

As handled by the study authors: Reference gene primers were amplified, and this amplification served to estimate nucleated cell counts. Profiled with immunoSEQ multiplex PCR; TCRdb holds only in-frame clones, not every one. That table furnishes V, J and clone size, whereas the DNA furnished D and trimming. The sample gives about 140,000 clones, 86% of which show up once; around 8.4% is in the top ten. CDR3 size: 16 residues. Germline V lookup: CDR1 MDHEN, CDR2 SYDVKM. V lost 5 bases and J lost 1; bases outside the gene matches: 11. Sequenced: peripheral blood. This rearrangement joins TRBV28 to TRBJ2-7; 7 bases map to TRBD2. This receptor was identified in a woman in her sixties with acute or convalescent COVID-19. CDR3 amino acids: CASSPSGREGSYEQYF. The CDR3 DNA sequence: TGTGCCAGCAGTCCCTCCGGCAGGGAGGGTTCCTACGAGCAGTACTTC.